Given below is one T cell receptor (beta chain) in context. Its specificity is unknown. Trimming at V came to 6 bases and at J to 1 base, leaving 6 bases not matched to a gene. The CDR3 sequence is 15 residues long. Germline V CDR1 and CDR2: MNHEY, SVGEGT. This record belongs to a study of CD8 T cells in ankylosing spondylitis. Study results and caveats: Clones linked with disease were CD8+ and fairly uncommon in the peripheral blood.

By quantitative 5'-RACE with molecular barcodes, the TCR beta libraries were made. Via MiXCR, TCRdb re-called the 5' RACE reads, giving one row per CDR3 protein. Here the sample spans under 300,000 distinct CDR3 sequences, around 9.1% being singletons. Sequences were obtained from blood, either unsorted or a sorted T cell fraction (not recorded which). The rearrangement links TRBV6-2 or TRBV6-3 to TRBJ2-3; 8 bases align to TRBD1. The sequence was obtained from a male donor with ankylosing spondylitis or in good health (not recorded which). The CDR3 DNA reads as TGTGCCAGCAGCGACCAGGGGGCCGGCACAGATACGCAGTATTTT. The encoded protein is CASSDQGAGTDTQYF.